This entry concerns a single T cell receptor (beta chain). This clonotype was seen a handful of times. The antigen it binds to is not known. One junction end does not reproduce the germline sequence, and a read error may be involved. This sample is drawn from a study of T-cell reconstitution after alpha-beta-depleted transplantation in children (TCRdb year 2016). About the full investigation: Using TCR repertoire profiling, the study quantitatively followed how T-cell immune reconstitution unfolded in children after TCRalphabeta/CD19-depleted allogeneic hematopoietic cell transplantation.

Libraries were constructed by PCR. This sample was sequenced with an Illumina HiSeq 2500. TCR library preparation used molecular barcoding, with unique molecular identifiers applied to normalize quantification of the TCRbeta repertoire. Through fastp at Q25 and MiXCR, TCRdb rebuilt clones from the public reads, retaining in-frame beta chains. Rows are combined by CDR3 protein, so each entry shows the most common genes and DNA. For this sample the table gives roughly 500,000 distinct CDR3 sequences, of which about 33% were detected only once. Under 3% of the sample belongs to the ten largest clones. The germline V gene gives CDR1 as KGHSH and CDR2 as LQKENI. The CDR3 spans 15 residues, from the cysteine through the phenylalanine. Left in the record is the CDR3 DNA by itself, 45 bases read in frame from the first base.

This receptor chain uses TRBV18 and TRBJ1-2; TRBD1 might be the D gene, on 5 matching bases. The TCR sequence derives from a human donor who donated a stem cell graft to a child with aplastic anemia. The sample consisted of PBMCs from the stem cell graft donor, taken from the stem cell graft. The CDR3 protein sequence reads: CASSPRQSGDFGYTF. The DNA sequence is as follows: TGTGCCAGCTCTCCACGACAGTCGGGGGACTTTGGCTACACCTTC. The CDR3 plus the reference TRBV18 and TRBJ1-2 genes for the other parts give the full variable domain: NAGVMQNPRHLVRRRGQEARLRCSPMKGHSHVYWYRQLPEEGLKFMVYLQKENIIDESGMPKERFSAEFPKEGPSILRIQQVVRGDSAAYFCASSPRQSGDFGYTFGSGTRLTVV.